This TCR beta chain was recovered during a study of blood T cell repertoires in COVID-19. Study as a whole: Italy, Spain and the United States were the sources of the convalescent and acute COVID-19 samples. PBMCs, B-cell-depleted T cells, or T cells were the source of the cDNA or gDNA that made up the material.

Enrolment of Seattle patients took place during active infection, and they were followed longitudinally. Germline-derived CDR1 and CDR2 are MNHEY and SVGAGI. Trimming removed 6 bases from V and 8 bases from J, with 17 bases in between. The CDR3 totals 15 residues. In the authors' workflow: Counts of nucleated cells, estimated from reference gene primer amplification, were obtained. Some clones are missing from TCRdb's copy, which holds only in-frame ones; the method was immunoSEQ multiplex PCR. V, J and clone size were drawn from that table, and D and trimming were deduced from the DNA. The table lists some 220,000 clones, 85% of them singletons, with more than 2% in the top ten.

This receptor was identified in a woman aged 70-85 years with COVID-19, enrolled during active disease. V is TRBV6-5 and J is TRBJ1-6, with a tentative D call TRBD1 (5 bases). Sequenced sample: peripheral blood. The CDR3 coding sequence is TGTGCCAGCAGCCATAGGGGATCATGGGATTCACCCCTCCACTTT. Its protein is CASSHRGSWDSPLHF.